The source of this T cell receptor beta chain is a study of beta chain features in type 1 diabetes. The germline V gene encodes CDR1 MNHNY and CDR2 SVGAGI (reference sequence). The CDR3 covers 16 residues. Unmatched junction bases numbered 7, after V lost 0 bases and J lost 5 bases. What was sequenced were expressed TCRB transcripts, since all of the isolated RNA had been reverse transcribed. The table came from immunoSEQ multiplex PCR; TCRdb's copy has only in-frame clones and leaves some out. Of a few hundred thousand clones in the sample, roughly 30% were seen once. This clone was observed a handful of times.

Sequenced: naive CD4+ T cells from blood. V and J are TRBV6-6 and TRBJ2-3; 8 nucleotides line up with TRBD1. The receptor's source is a man aged 18 to 35 in good health. CDR3: CASSYSGRGQEDTQYF. The DNA for the CDR3 is TGTGCCAGCAGTTACTCAGGCAGGGGGCAAGAAGATACGCAGTATTTT.